The T cell receptor beta chain under discussion was sequenced for a study of CD8 T cells in ankylosing spondylitis. Whole-study results and caveats: Both synovial fluid and blood in reactive arthritis had previously been reported to carry some motif variants. The study looked at matched synovial fluid samples from ankylosing spondylitis patients. Disease-linked clones were reported to be significantly enriched there. Disease-linked clones displayed a CD8+ phenotype and appeared relatively rarely in peripheral blood. A TCR beta motif of 7 to 9 highly homologous variants seemed to mark ankylosing spondylitis blood.

Quantitative 5'-RACE with molecular barcodes was used to make the TCR beta libraries. TCRdb reanalysed the 5' RACE reads using MiXCR and keeps one entry per CDR3 protein. The sample lists around 140,000 distinct CDR3 sequences, under 20% seen once, with approximately 33% in the top ten. This clonotype has a handful of counts. What it binds is unknown. The germline V gene encodes CDR1 SEHNR and CDR2 FQNEAQ (reference sequence). The CDR3 has 16 amino acids. With 2 bases clipped from V and 6 bases from J, the junction kept 8 bases outside the gene matches. The sequenced sample was blood, either unsorted or a sorted T cell fraction (not recorded which). The sequence came from a male donor with ankylosing spondylitis. This chain connects TRBV7-9 to TRBJ2-1; TRBD2 agrees at 9 bases. The CDR3 sequence: CASSLPKREVGNEQFF. DNA of the CDR3: TGTGCCAGCAGCTTACCGAAGCGGGAGGTAGGCAATGAGCAGTTCTTC.